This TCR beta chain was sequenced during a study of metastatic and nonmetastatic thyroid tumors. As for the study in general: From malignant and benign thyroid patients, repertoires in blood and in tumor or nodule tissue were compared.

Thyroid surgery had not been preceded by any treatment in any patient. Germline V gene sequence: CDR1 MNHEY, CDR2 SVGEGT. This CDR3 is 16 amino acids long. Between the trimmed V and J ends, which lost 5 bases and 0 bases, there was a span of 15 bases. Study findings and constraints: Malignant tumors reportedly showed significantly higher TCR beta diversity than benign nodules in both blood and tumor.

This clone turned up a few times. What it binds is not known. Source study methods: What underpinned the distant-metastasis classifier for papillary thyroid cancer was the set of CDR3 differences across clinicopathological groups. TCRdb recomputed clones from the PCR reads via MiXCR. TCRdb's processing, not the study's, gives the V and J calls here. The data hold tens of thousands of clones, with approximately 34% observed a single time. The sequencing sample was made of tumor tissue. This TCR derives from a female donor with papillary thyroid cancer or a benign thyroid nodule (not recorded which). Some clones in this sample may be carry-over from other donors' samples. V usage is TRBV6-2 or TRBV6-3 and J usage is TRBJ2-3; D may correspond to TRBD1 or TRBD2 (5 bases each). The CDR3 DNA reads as TGTGCCAGCAGTCACTTCGGGGACCCAAGCACAGATACGCAGTATTTT. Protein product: CASSHFGDPSTDTQYF.